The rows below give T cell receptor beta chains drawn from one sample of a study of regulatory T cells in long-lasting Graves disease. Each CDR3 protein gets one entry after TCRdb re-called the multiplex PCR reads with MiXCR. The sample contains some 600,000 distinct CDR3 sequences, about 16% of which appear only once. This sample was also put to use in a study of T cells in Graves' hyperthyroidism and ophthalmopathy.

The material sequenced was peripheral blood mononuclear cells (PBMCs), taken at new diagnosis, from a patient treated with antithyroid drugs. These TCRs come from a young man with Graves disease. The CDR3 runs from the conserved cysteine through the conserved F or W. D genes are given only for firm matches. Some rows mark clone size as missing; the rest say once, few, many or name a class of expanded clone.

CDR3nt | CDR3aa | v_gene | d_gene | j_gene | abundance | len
TGCGCCAGCAGCTTGGCCGGTACTACCAAAAACATTCAGTACTTC | CASSLAGTTKNIQYF | TRBV5-1 | NA | TRBJ2-4 | NA | 15
TGTGCCAGCAGTTACGGGGACAGAGACACAGATACGCAGTATTTT | CASSYGDRDTDTQYF | TRBV6-2/TRBV6-3 | TRBD1 | TRBJ2-3 | few | 15
TGTGCCAGCAAAAATCGGGAGCCCTACGAGCAGTACTTC | CASKNREPYEQYF | TRBV28 | NA | TRBJ2-7 | many | 13
TGCGCCAGCAGCCTTTACTCCTCCTCCTACAATGAGCAGTTCTTC | CASSLYSSSYNEQFF | TRBV5-1 | NA | TRBJ2-1 | few | 15
TGTGCCCTAGGGGCTAGCGGGGCAGATACGCAGTATTTT | CALGASGADTQYF | TRBV30 | TRBD2 | TRBJ2-3 | many | 13
TGCAGTGCTATTTTAGCGGGAGGCGAATACGAGCAGTTCTTC | CSAILAGGEYEQFF | TRBV20-1 | TRBD2 | TRBJ2-1 | NA | 14
TGTGCCAGCAGTGGGGGACAGGGGGCTCGGGGAAACATTCAGTACTTC | CASSGGQGARGNIQYF | TRBV12-3/TRBV12-4 | TRBD1 | TRBJ2-4 | many | 16
TGCAGTGTCACCAATCCCAAAGCGGGAGGCTACAATGAGCAGTTCTTC | CSVTNPKAGGYNEQFF | TRBV20-1 | TRBD2 | TRBJ2-1 | many | 16
TGCGCCAGCAGTATCGCTCTCGGGGAGACCCAGTACTTC | CASSIALGETQYF | TRBV10-1 | NA | TRBJ2-5 | many | 13
TGTGCCAGCAGCTCACCTGGCGGGTCCTACACCTTC | CASSSPGGSYTF | TRBV7-9 | NA | TRBJ1-2 | few | 12
TGTGCCAGCAGGAGGGACGGAACCTTTAGCAATCAGCCCCAGCATTTT | CASRRDGTFSNQPQHF | TRBV7-2 | NA | TRBJ1-5 | NA | 16
TGTGCCAGCAGTGATAGACTAGCGGGAGATGAGCAGTTCTTC | CASSDRLAGDEQFF | TRBV25-1 | TRBD2 | TRBJ2-1 | many | 14
TGTGCCAGCAGTTTAAGGGGTGGGGCCGATGGCTACACCTTC | CASSLRGGADGYTF | TRBV27 | NA | TRBJ1-2 | many | 14
TGTGCCAGCAGCTTATCAGAGGATACGCAGTATTTT | CASSLSEDTQYF | TRBV7-3 | NA | TRBJ2-3 | many | 12
TGTGCCAGCAGTGAATCGAGACTAGCGACCTACAATGAGCAGTTCTTC | CASSESRLATYNEQFF | TRBV25-1 | TRBD2 | TRBJ2-1 | many | 16
TGCGCCAGCAGCAAAATCGGACTAGCGGGAGGCGAGCAGTACTTC | CASSKIGLAGGEQYF | TRBV5-1 | TRBD2 | TRBJ2-7 | many | 15
TGCAGTGCTACAAACAGGGGGAACACTGAAGCTTTCTTT | CSATNRGNTEAFF | TRBV20-1 | TRBD1 | TRBJ1-1 | many | 13
TGTGCCAGTAACGAAGGGGGTATTAATTCACCCCTCCACTTT | CASNEGGINSPLHF | TRBV9 | NA | TRBJ1-6 | NA | 14
TGTGCCAGTAGTCGAAGAGGGGGAAACTCTGGAAACACCATATATTTT | CASSRRGGNSGNTIYF | TRBV19 | NA | TRBJ1-3 | NA | 16
TGCAGTGCTAGGGGGACTAGCGGGAGGGGCGAGCAGTTCTTC | CSARGTSGRGEQFF | TRBV20-1 | TRBD2 | TRBJ2-1 | once | 14
TGTGCCAGCTCACCACCCGTCTACCAAGAGACCCAGTACTTC | CASSPPVYQETQYF | TRBV18 | NA | TRBJ2-5 | many | 14
TGTGCCAGCAGTCCCGTTTCCGGGGGCTACACCTTC | CASSPVSGGYTF | TRBV28 | NA | TRBJ1-2 | NA | 12
TGTGCCAGCAGTCCGTTAGCGGGAAATCGTCTCAATGAGCAGTTCTTC | CASSPLAGNRLNEQFF | TRBV12-3/TRBV12-4 | TRBD2 | TRBJ2-1 | many | 16
TGTGCCAGCAGCTTGGGAGACAGCTATGGCTACACCTTC | CASSLGDSYGYTF | TRBV11-1 | NA | TRBJ1-2 | many | 13
TGTGCCAGCAGTAGTTACAGTCGGGGAAATGAGCAGTTCTTC | CASSSYSRGNEQFF | TRBV14 | NA | TRBJ2-1 | NA | 14
TGTGCCAGCAGTCCGGAAGAGACCCAGTACTTC | CASSPEETQYF | TRBV28 | NA | TRBJ2-5 | many | 11
TGCAGTGCTAGAGTAGAGGGGGCGAGTGAAAAACTGTTTTTT | CSARVEGASEKLFF | TRBV20-1 | TRBD1 | TRBJ1-4 | many | 14
TGCAGTGCTAGAGAACAGAAGGGGATTAACTATGGCTACACCTTC | CSAREQKGINYGYTF | TRBV20-1 | NA | TRBJ1-2 | few | 15